This is a list of T cell receptor beta chains from one sample in a study of blood T cell repertoires in COVID-19. Assay used: immunoSEQ multiplex PCR; TCRdb lists only in-frame clones, some missing. The table has approximately 290,000 clones, approximately 85% seen once. The source material was peripheral blood. The receptors were gathered from a human donor with COVID-19, enrolled during active disease. The donor label of this sample is uncertain. Each CDR3 is given with its conserved first and last residue. Each record gives: CDR3 protein, CDR3 DNA, J gene, V gene, D gene, clone size. The D gene is left open where the match is weak. Clone size is given for some rows only: seen once, a few or many times, or a class if the clone is expanded.

CDR3: CASSQDLNQPQHF
DNA: TGTGCCAGCAGCCAAGATCTCAATCAGCCCCAGCATTTT
J: TRBJ1-5
V: TRBV3-1/TRBV3-2
D: .
size: .

CDR3: CSVLGQGGGGVNEQFF
DNA: TGCAGCGTTCTGGGACAGGGAGGTGGCGGGGTTAATGAGCAGTTCTTC
J: TRBJ2-1
V: TRBV29-1
D: TRBD1
size: .

CDR3: CASSPLGQVVYGYTF
DNA: TGTGCCAGTAGTCCCCTGGGACAGGTCGTCTATGGCTACACCTTC
J: TRBJ1-2
V: TRBV19
D: TRBD1
size: .

CDR3: CASSLVAGGPIQETQYF
DNA: TGTGCCAGCAGCTTGGTAGCGGGAGGGCCGATCCAAGAGACCCAGTACTTC
J: TRBJ2-5
V: TRBV5-4
D: TRBD2
size: .

CDR3: CSVEDRGRDYGYTF
DNA: TGCAGCGTTGAGGACCGGGGTAGGGACTATGGCTACACCTTC
J: TRBJ1-2
V: TRBV29-1
D: .
size: .

CDR3: CASSLGTGASTDTQYF
DNA: TGTGCCAGCAGCTTGGGGACAGGTGCTAGCACAGATACGCAGTATTTT
J: TRBJ2-3
V: TRBV7-9
D: TRBD1
size: .

CDR3: CASSLANSRSTEAFF
DNA: TGTGCCAGCAGTTTGGCTAACAGCCGAAGCACTGAAGCTTTCTTT
J: TRBJ1-1
V: TRBV27
D: .
size: .

CDR3: CASSSTREQPQHF
DNA: TGTGCCAGCAGTTCGACCAGGGAACAGCCCCAGCATTTT
J: TRBJ1-5
V: TRBV27
D: .
size: .

CDR3: CAISESTGTAQETQYF
DNA: TGTGCCATCAGTGAGTCCACCGGGACAGCACAAGAGACCCAGTACTTC
J: TRBJ2-5
V: TRBV10-3
D: TRBD1
size: .

CDR3: CASRFRQVREPQHF
DNA: TGTGCCAGCAGGTTTCGACAGGTCCGTGAGCCCCAGCATTTT
J: TRBJ1-5
V: TRBV6-5
D: .
size: .

CDR3: CASSRTSGTAYNEQFF
DNA: TGTGCCAGCAGCCGGACTAGCGGGACGGCCTACAATGAGCAGTTCTTC
J: TRBJ2-1
V: TRBV7-2
D: TRBD2
size: once

CDR3: CASSMGLAGVAEQYF
DNA: TGTGCCAGCAGCATGGGACTAGCGGGAGTAGCCGAGCAGTACTTC
J: TRBJ2-7
V: TRBV2
D: TRBD2
size: .

CDR3: CASSFSVHGYTF
DNA: TGTGCCAGCAGTTTCTCAGTTCATGGCTACACCTTC
J: TRBJ1-2
V: TRBV28
D: .
size: .

CDR3: CASSKPQGAGAGELFF
DNA: TGCGCCAGCAGCAAGCCCCAGGGGGCTGGAGCCGGGGAGCTGTTTTTT
J: TRBJ2-2
V: TRBV5-1
D: TRBD1
size: .

CDR3: CASSSGLAGVGAYNEQFF
DNA: TGTGCCAGCAGCTCCGGACTAGCGGGGGTTGGGGCCTACAATGAGCAGTTCTTC
J: TRBJ2-1
V: TRBV11-3
D: TRBD2
size: .

CDR3: CATSQSDTQYF
DNA: TGTGCCACCAGCCAATCAGATACGCAGTATTTT
J: TRBJ2-3
V: TRBV24-1
D: .
size: .

CDR3: CASSLDGRRLRTGELFF
DNA: TGTGCCAGCAGCTTAGATGGGCGTCGCCTCCGCACCGGGGAGCTGTTTTTT
J: TRBJ2-2
V: TRBV11-2
D: .
size: .